This TCR beta chain originates from a study of identifying expanded T cells in peripheral blood (dated by TCRdb to the late 2010s). About the investigation overall: Technical replicates were generated by sequencing separate aliquots of the same genomic DNA pool, and four replicates were compared pairwise. Study-wide findings and limitations: Variance in clone template counts between two-week samples significantly increased with total template count across all healthy donors. The authors expected that biological variance in healthy repertoires might rise further over much longer intervals, such as months to years. The binomial model flagged approximately 1.1 differentially abundant clones between technical replicates but roughly 15 over around two weeks and under 25 over four weeks. Across all healthy-donor time intervals, the beta-binomial model significantly lowered both the number of clones called differentially abundant and the false-positive rate.

The immunoSEQ Assay, which uses bias-controlled multiplex PCR amplification of genomic DNA, was used to profile TCRbeta CDR3 regions. Turning to the authors' computational methods: To quantify the absolute abundance of each unique TCRbeta CDR3 region, the sequences were collapsed and filtered. Differential abundance was tested with a binomial (Fisher-equivalent) model and with a beta-binomial model adding time-dependent variance fitted from healthy donors. Clones with fewer than 5 combined templates were removed, and differential abundance was called for clones with a Benjamini-Hochberg FDR below 0.01. Using the form v = (b*log(k)+a)^2, the beta-binomial variance was modeled as a function of the total template count across the two samples. TCRdb obtained this table from immuneACCESS and retained in-frame rearrangements with V and J assigned. These tables miss some clones; where compared with another copy, unresolved V genes account for less than half of the shortfall, and the remainder is unexplained. Clone size and V and J calls were adopted from that table, with D and trimming inferred from the DNA. The sample data list under 130,000 clones, and around 89% of these were observed just once. The leading ten clones occupy 16% of the sample.

In regard to this clone: Its antigen has not been determined. No base-level quality is on record; no much larger clone is a single base apart.

During the collection period, no infections or other immune events were recorded for the healthy donors. Healthy-donor blood repertoires served as a training cohort to calibrate time-dependent variance in a beta-binomial model of T-cell clone differential abundance. The training cohort comprised 10 healthy donors, 3 female and 7 male. Donor ages ranged from 29 to 64 years, with an average of about 44 years. Whole blood was collected from each healthy donor at three time points spaced two weeks apart and obtained from a commercial supplier. Genomic DNA was extracted from unsorted whole blood for immunosequencing. Between the V and J ends, shortened by 4 bases and 1 base respectively, the junction contains 15 bases. The germline V gene encodes CDR1 SGHTA and CDR2 FQGNSA. The CDR3, from cysteine to phenylalanine, totals 16 residues. Only the CDR3 DNA stays, 48 bases, in frame from base 1.

The clonotype originates from a person between 18 and 69 years old in good health. Recombination connected TRBV7-2 to TRBJ2-3; D gene: possibly TRBD2, on 5 matching bases. Sample: blood. In nucleotide form, the sequence is TGTGCCAGCAGCTCCTCGGGGAACCTAGGCACAGATACGCAGTATTTT. This is translated as CASSSSGNLGTDTQYF.